The clone carrying this T cell receptor (beta chain) was counted many times. This sample was included in a study of T cells in Graves' hyperthyroidism and ophthalmopathy. TCR beta CDR3 region amplification was performed from RNA transcripts. In the first-round RT-PCR of the TCR CDR3, the HTBI primer set was used. From the multiplex PCR reads, TCRdb called clonotypes with MiXCR, one entry per CDR3 protein. Of approximately 150,000 distinct CDR3 sequences in the sample, about 9.4% were seen once. J lost 2 bases, V lost 4 bases, and 9 bases had no gene match. Germline V gives CDR1 LNHDA, CDR2 SQIVND (reference sequence). This CDR3 is built from 17 residues.

What was sequenced was blood. The chain is built from TRBV19 and TRBJ2-3; 10 positions agree with TRBD2. The clonotype comes from a woman younger than 35 with Graves' hyperthyroidism that later progressed to Graves' ophthalmopathy. The CDR3 spells CASSKPRTSGITDTQYF. In nucleotides, the CDR3 is TGTGCCAGTAGTAAACCCCGGACTAGCGGAATCACAGATACGCAGTATTTT.